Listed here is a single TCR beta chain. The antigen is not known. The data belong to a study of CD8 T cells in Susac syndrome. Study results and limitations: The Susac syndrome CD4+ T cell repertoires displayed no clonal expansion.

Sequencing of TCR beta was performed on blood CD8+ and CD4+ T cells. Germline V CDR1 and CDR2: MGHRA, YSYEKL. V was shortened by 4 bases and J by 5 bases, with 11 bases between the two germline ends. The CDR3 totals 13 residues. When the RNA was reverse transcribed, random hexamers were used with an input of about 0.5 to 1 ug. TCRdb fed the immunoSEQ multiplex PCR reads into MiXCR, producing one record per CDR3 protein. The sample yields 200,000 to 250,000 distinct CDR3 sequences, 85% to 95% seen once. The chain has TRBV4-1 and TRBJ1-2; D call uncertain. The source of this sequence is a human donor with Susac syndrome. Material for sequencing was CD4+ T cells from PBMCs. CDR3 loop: CASSPRAEYGYTF. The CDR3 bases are TGCGCCAGCAGCCCGCGGGCGGAATATGGCTACACCTTC.